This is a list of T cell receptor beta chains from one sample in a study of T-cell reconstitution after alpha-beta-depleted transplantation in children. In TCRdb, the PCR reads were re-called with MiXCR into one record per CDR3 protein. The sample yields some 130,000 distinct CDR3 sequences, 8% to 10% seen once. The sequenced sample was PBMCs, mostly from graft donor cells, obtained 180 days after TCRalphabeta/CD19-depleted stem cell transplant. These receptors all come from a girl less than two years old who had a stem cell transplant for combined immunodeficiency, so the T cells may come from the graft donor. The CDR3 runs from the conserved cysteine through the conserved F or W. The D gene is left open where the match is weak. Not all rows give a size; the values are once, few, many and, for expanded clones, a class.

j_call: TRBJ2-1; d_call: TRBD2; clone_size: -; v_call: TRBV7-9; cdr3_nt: TGTGCCAGCAGCTTAGAACGAGGGACTAGTCTGTTCTTC; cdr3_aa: CASSLERGTSLFF
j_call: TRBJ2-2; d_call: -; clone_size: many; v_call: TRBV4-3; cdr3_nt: TGCGCCAGCAGCCAGGACCCTGGGAACACCGGGGAGCTGTTTTTT; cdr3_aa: CASSQDPGNTGELFF
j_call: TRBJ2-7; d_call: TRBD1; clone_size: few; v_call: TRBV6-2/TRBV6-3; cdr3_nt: TGTGCCAGCAGTTACGGACAGGACTCCTCCTACGAGCAGTACTTC; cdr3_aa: CASSYGQDSSYEQYF
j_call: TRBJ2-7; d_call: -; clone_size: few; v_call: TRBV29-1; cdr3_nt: TGCAGCGTTTTACAGAGCTCCTACGAGCAGTACTTC; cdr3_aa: CSVLQSSYEQYF
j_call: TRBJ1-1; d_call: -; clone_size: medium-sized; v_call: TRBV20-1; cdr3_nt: TGCAGTGCCAATCGGCAGAACACTGAAGCTTTCTTT; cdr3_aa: CSANRQNTEAFF
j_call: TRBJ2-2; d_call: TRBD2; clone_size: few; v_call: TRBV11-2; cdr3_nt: TGTGCCAGCAGCTCCCTCTTGGGGGGGAGGGCCGGGGAGCTGTTTTTT; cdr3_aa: CASSSLLGGRAGELFF
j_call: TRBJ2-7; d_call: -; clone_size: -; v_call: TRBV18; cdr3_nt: TGTGCCAGCTCACCGATAGGACGGTTACGCTCCTACGAGCAGTACTTC; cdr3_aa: CASSPIGRLRSYEQYF
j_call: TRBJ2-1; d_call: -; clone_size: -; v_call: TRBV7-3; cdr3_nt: TGTGCCAGCAGTCCTCAGGGGTATGATGAGCAGTTCTTC; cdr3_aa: CASSPQGYDEQFF
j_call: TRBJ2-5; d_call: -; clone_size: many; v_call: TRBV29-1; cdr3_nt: TGCAGCGGCGCGGTGGGAGAGACCCAGTACTTC; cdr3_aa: CSGAVGETQYF
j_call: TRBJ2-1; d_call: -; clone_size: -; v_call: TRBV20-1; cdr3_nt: TGCAGTGCTAGAAATGAGCAGTTCTTC; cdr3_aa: CSARNEQFF
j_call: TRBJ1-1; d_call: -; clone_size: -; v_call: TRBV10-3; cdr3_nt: TGTGCCATCAGTGGATGGGGCACTGAAGCTTTCTTT; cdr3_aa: CAISGWGTEAFF
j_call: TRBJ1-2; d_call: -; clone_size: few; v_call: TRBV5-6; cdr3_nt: TGTGCCAGCAGCTTGGTTCTCGCAGCCCATGGCTACACCTTC; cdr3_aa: CASSLVLAAHGYTF
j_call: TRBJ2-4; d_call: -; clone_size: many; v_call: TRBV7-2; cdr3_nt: TGTGCCAGCAGCTTAGCGCTGGGGAAAAACATTCAGTACTTC; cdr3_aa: CASSLALGKNIQYF
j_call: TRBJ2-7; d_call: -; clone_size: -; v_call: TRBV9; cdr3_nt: TGTGCCAGCAGCGTAGGAATCCTCCCCTACGAGCAGTACTTC; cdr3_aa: CASSVGILPYEQYF
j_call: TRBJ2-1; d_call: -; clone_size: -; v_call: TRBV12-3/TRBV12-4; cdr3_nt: TGTGCCAGCAGTTTGGACCACAATGAGCAGTTCTTC; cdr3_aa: CASSLDHNEQFF
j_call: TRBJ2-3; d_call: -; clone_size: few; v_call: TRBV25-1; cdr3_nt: TGTGCCAGCAGTGCCGACAGGAGAAATACGCAGTATTTT; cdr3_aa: CASSADRRNTQYF
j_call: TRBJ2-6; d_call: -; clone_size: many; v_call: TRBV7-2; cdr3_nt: TGTGCCAGCAGTAGGGGACAAACTGGGGCCAACGTCCTGACTTTC; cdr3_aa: CASSRGQTGANVLTF
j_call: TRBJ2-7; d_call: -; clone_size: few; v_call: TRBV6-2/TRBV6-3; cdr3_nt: TGTGCCAGCAGTTACAAGGGATCCTACGAGCAGTACTTC; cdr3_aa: CASSYKGSYEQYF
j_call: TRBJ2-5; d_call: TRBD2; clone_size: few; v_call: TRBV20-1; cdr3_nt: TGCAGTGCTAGAGATGCCCAGCGGGAGGTCCAAGAGACCCAGTACTTC; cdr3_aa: CSARDAQREVQETQYF
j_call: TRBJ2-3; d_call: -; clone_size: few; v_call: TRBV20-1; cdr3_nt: TGCAGTGCTAGAGATCCTGTAACAGATACGCAGTATTTT; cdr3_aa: CSARDPVTDTQYF
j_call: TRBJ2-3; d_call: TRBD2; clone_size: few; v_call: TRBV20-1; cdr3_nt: TGCAGTGCTAGAGACCTGAGCGGGGTGTACACAGATACGCAGTATTTT; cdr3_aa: CSARDLSGVYTDTQYF
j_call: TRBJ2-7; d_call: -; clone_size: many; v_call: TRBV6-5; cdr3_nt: TGTGCCAGTTTTGTGGGAGTAGGCCACGAGCAGTACTTC; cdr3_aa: CASFVGVGHEQYF
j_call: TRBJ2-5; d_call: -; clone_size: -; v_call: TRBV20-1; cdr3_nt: TGCAGTGCTAGCACGGTCTCCGGCACCCAGTACTTC; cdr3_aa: CSASTVSGTQYF
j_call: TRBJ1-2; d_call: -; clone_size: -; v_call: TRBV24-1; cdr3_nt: TGTGCCACCAGTGACCCGTCCCGCAATAGTGGCTACACCTTC; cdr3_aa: CATSDPSRNSGYTF
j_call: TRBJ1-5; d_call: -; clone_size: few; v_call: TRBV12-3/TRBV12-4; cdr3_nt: TGTGCCAGCAGTTTAGCGCTCTTAGGGACATCAAGCAATCAGCCCCAGCATTTT; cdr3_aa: CASSLALLGTSSNQPQHF
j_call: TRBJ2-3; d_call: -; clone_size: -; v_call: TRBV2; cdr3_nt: TGTGCCAGCAGTGAAACTGGTTACTCCACAGATACGCGGTATTTT; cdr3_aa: CASSETGYSTDTRYF
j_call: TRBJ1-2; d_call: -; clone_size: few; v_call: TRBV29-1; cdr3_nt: TGCAGCGTTGAGGAGGGGCTGTCTGGCTACACCTTC; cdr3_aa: CSVEEGLSGYTF
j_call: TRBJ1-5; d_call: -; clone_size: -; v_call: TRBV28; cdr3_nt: TGTGCCAGCAGTCAACTAGGGGCGCGTCAGCCCCAGCATTTT; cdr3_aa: CASSQLGARQPQHF
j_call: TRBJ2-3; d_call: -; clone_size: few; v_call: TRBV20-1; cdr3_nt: TGCAGTGCCCCTTTTCGGACCTTCACAGATACGCAGTATTTT; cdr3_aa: CSAPFRTFTDTQYF
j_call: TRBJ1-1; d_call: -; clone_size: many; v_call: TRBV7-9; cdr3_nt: TGTGCCAGCAGCTCCCTAGCTTTCTTT; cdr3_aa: CASSSLAFF
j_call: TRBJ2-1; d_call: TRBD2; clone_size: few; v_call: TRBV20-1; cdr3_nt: TGCAGTGCCCCTCAACTCACTAGCGGGATGTGGGATGAGCAGTTCTTC; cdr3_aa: CSAPQLTSGMWDEQFF
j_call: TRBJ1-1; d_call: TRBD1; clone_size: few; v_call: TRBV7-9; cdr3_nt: TGTGCCAGCAGCGAATTCAGGGGGCGCCGTACTGAAGCTTTCTTT; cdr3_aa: CASSEFRGRRTEAFF
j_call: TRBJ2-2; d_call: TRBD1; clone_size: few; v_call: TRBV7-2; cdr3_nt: TGTGCCAGCAGTTCGCGGACAGGGAGCACCGGGGAGCTGTTTTTT; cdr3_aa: CASSSRTGSTGELFF